This is a list of T cell receptor beta chains from one sample in a study of blood T cell repertoires in COVID-19. Profiling relied on immunoSEQ multiplex PCR, and the TCRdb table lists in-frame clones only, not all of them. The sample includes over 130,000 clones, roughly 88% of them seen just once. The sample taken for sequencing was peripheral blood. The receptors shown here come from a human donor in a cohort sampled during active COVID-19. Each CDR3 is given with its conserved first and last residue. Each record gives: clone size, V gene, D gene, J gene, CDR3 DNA, CDR3 protein. A D gene is named only where the DNA matches it firmly. Part of the rows lack a size; the others show once, few, many or a class for expanded clones.

>once|TRBV11-3|TRBD1|TRBJ2-7
TGTGCCAGCAGCATCCTCCGGGACAGGGGCTTCTACGAGCAGTACTTC
CASSILRDRGFYEQYF
>.|TRBV5-1|.|TRBJ2-7
TGCGCCAGCAGCTTGGGTGGCAGGGCTTACGAGCAGTACTTC
CASSLGGRAYEQYF
>once|TRBV5-8|TRBD1|TRBJ2-7
TGTGCCAGCAGCTTGGATAACCTGGGGACAGGGGGGTCCAACTACGAGCAGTACTTC
CASSLDNLGTGGSNYEQYF
>.|TRBV7-2|.|TRBJ2-3
TGTGCCAGCAGCTCCGGCCTCCCGGGGAGCGATACGCAGTATTTT
CASSSGLPGSDTQYF
>few|TRBV4-3|TRBD2|TRBJ2-1
TGCGCCAGCAGCCAAGATCCGGGGGGACCTTACAATGAGCAGTTCTTC
CASSQDPGGPYNEQFF
>.|TRBV27|TRBD1|TRBJ2-2
TGTGCCAGCAGTCTAGGACAGGGGAACACCGGGGAGCTGTTTTTT
CASSLGQGNTGELFF
>.|TRBV12-3/TRBV12-4|.|TRBJ2-5
TGTGCCAGCAGTTCCGGACTTAAAGAGACCCAGTACTTC
CASSSGLKETQYF
>.|TRBV3-1/TRBV3-2|.|TRBJ2-3
TGTGCCAGCAGCCCAAGGGGTAGCACAGATACGCAGTATTTT
CASSPRGSTDTQYF
>.|TRBV6-2/TRBV6-3|.|TRBJ1-1
TGTGCCAGCAGTTACTGGGGGCGCCTATCGGAGAACACTGAAGCTTTCTTT
CASSYWGRLSENTEAFF
>.|TRBV7-9|TRBD1|TRBJ2-7
TGTGCCAGCAGCTTAGCGCCGACAGGGACCTACGAGCAGTACTTC
CASSLAPTGTYEQYF
>.|TRBV7-9|.|TRBJ2-1
TGTGCCAGCAGCCGTTGGGTAACAGGGACCTTTTACAATGAGCAGTTCTTC
CASSRWVTGTFYNEQFF
>.|TRBV2|TRBD1|TRBJ1-2
TGTGCCAGCAGAAGCAATCCGGGGACAGGGGTAGGCTACACCTTC
CASRSNPGTGVGYTF
>.|TRBV29-1|TRBD2|TRBJ2-1
TGCAGCGTTGAACTAGCGGGGGCCTACAATGAGCAGTTCTTC
CSVELAGAYNEQFF
>.|TRBV2|.|TRBJ2-2
TGTGCCAGCAGTGAAGCGCTTCCGGAGCCCTTCACCGGGGAGCTGTTTTTT
CASSEALPEPFTGELFF
>.|TRBV2|.|TRBJ2-5
TGTGCCAGCGGCCCCGGGAACGGCGCGGAGACCCAGTACTTC
CASGPGNGAETQYF
>.|TRBV7-2|.|TRBJ2-7
TGTGCCAGCAGCTTTAGGACAAGCCTCTTCTACGAGCAGTACTTC
CASSFRTSLFYEQYF
>.|TRBV6-2/TRBV6-3|.|TRBJ2-2
TGTGCCAGCAGTAAAGACAGGTGGTGCACCGGGGAGCTGTTTTTT
CASSKDRWCTGELFF
>.|TRBV5-4|TRBD1|TRBJ1-6
TGTGCCAGCAGCTCCTCCGGGACAGGGAGCGTGACTAATTCACCCCTCCACTTT
CASSSSGTGSVTNSPLHF
>.|TRBV4-1|TRBD1|TRBJ1-3
TGCGCCAGCAGCCAGGGACAGGGCTTGACTGGAAACACCATATATTTT
CASSQGQGLTGNTIYF
>.|TRBV7-9|.|TRBJ1-2
TGTGCCAGCAGCTTAGTAGCTAACTATGGCTACACCTTC
CASSLVANYGYTF
>.|TRBV11-1|.|TRBJ1-2
TGTGCCAGCAGCCTGGGACATATCTATGGCTACACCTTC
CASSLGHIYGYTF
>few|TRBV27|.|TRBJ2-2
TGTGCCAGCAGTTTATGGCGTCGAGGAGGCAAGGGCGGGGAGCTGTTTTTT
CASSLWRRGGKGGELFF
>.|TRBV5-5|TRBD1|TRBJ2-2
TGTGCCAGCAGCTTAGAAGGGACAGGGGGCTACACCGGGGAGCTGTTTTTT
CASSLEGTGGYTGELFF
>.|TRBV11-2|TRBD2|TRBJ2-5
TGTGCCAGCAGCTATAGCGGGGGGGACCAAGAGACCCAGTACTTC
CASSYSGGDQETQYF
>few|TRBV7-2|.|TRBJ2-2
TGTGCCAGCAGCCTAACGTCCGGGGAGCTGTTTTTT
CASSLTSGELFF
>.|TRBV7-6|.|TRBJ2-2
TGTGCCAGCAGCTTAGAGGGGCGCAGGAACACCGGGGAGCTGTTTTTT
CASSLEGRRNTGELFF
>.|TRBV2|.|TRBJ2-6
TGTGCCTGGGGCGAAGGATCCGGGGCCAACGTCCTGACTTTC
CAWGEGSGANVLTF
>.|TRBV10-3|TRBD1|TRBJ1-6
TGTGCCATCAGTGAGGGCAGGGGGAACTATTCACCCCTCCACTTT
CAISEGRGNYSPLHF
>.|TRBV9|.|TRBJ1-1
TGTGCCAGCAGCGTAGTCTCGGGATCTGAAGCTTTCTTT
CASSVVSGSEAFF
>.|TRBV13|.|TRBJ1-6
TGTGCCAGCAGCTCCTCAGGTGGTACCTTTTCACCCCTCCACTTT
CASSSSGGTFSPLHF
>.|TRBV7-8|TRBD1|TRBJ2-7
TGTGCCAGCAGCGTTGGGATGAGGGACAGGGGGGGAATCTACGAGCAGTACTTC
CASSVGMRDRGGIYEQYF
>.|TRBV5-4|.|TRBJ1-2
TGTGCCAGCAGCTTGTCAACAGCTTTCCGCTATGGCTACACCTTC
CASSLSTAFRYGYTF
>.|TRBV5-6|TRBD1|TRBJ1-2
TGTGCCAGCAGTGCACAGGGGGCGTTGGGCTACACCTTC
CASSAQGALGYTF
>.|TRBV7-2|.|TRBJ2-7
TGTGCCAGCAGCTTAGTTGGGGGGTTTAGCTCCTACGAGCAGTACTTC
CASSLVGGFSSYEQYF
>.|TRBV2|TRBD1|TRBJ2-7
TGTGCCCTCCGGGTGGACAGGGGAGCCTACGAGCAGTACTTC
CALRVDRGAYEQYF
>.|TRBV6-5|TRBD1|TRBJ1-5
TGTGCCAGCAGGGCCAGGACAGGAGGCCAGCCCCAGCATTTT
CASRARTGGQPQHF
>.|TRBV4-1|.|TRBJ2-2
TGCGCCAGCAGCCAAGGACAGGCTAACACCGGGGAGCTGTTTTTT
CASSQGQANTGELFF
>.|TRBV11-2|TRBD1|TRBJ1-5
TGTGCCAGCAGCTTAAATGGACAGGATCATCAGCCCCAGCATTTT
CASSLNGQDHQPQHF
>few|TRBV24-1|TRBD1|TRBJ2-5
TGTGCCACCAGTGATACAGGGGAAGACCAGTACTTC
CATSDTGEDQYF
>once|TRBV7-6|TRBD1|TRBJ1-1
TGTGCCAGCAGCAGGGGACAGGGGATGAACACTGAAGCTTTCTTT
CASSRGQGMNTEAFF
>.|TRBV9|TRBD1|TRBJ1-6
TGTGCCAGCAGCTCCGGGACAGGGTCTTCACCCCTCCACTTT
CASSSGTGSSPLHF
>.|TRBV5-1|.|TRBJ2-1
TGCGCCAGCAGCTTGGTGGCAGGGAATTACAATGAGCAGTTCTTC
CASSLVAGNYNEQFF
>.|TRBV6-5|.|TRBJ2-3
TGTGCCAGCAGTTATCTACCCAGCGGCACAGATACGCAGTATTTT
CASSYLPSGTDTQYF
>once|TRBV20-1|.|TRBJ2-7
TGCAGTGCCTACAGCTACGAGCAGTACTTC
CSAYSYEQYF
>.|TRBV27|.|TRBJ1-4
TGTGCCAGCAGTTTATTGGGGGGGCTAGGTGAAAAACTGTTTTTT
CASSLLGGLGEKLFF
>few|TRBV5-1|.|TRBJ1-1
TGCGCCAGCAGCCCGGACTCAAACACTGAAGCTTTCTTT
CASSPDSNTEAFF
>few|TRBV6-6|TRBD1|TRBJ1-3
TGTGCCAGCAGGGGACAGGGGGCGTCTGGAAACACCATATATTTT
CASRGQGASGNTIYF
>.|TRBV5-1|TRBD1|TRBJ2-5
TGCGCCAGCAGCTTGGAAGGGGACAGGGGGTACTATCAAGAGACCCAGTACTTC
CASSLEGDRGYYQETQYF
>once|TRBV6-5|.|TRBJ1-6
TGTGCCAGATTTCCGGGACATCGGAATTCACCCCTCCACTTT
CARFPGHRNSPLHF
>.|TRBV7-6|.|TRBJ1-4
TGTGCCAGCAGCGCGGGCGGGGGTGAAAAACTGTTTTTT
CASSAGGGEKLFF
>.|TRBV11-2|.|TRBJ1-2
TGTGCCAGCAGCTCATCCCGGGCCCGGGGTGCCGGCTACACCTTC
CASSSSRARGAGYTF
>.|TRBV18|.|TRBJ1-1
TGTGCCAGCTCACCGGGGAGGTCGGGGGTAAACACTGAAGCTTTCTTT
CASSPGRSGVNTEAFF
>.|TRBV25-1|.|TRBJ1-2
TGTGCCAGCAGTGAATATAGGGCCCCACGGGAGGGCTACACCTTC
CASSEYRAPREGYTF
>.|TRBV4-3|.|TRBJ1-5
TGCGCCAGCAGCCAAACCCTAGGTGGGGGCCAGCCCCAGCATTTT
CASSQTLGGGQPQHF
>.|TRBV30|TRBD2|TRBJ2-5
TGTGCCTGGAATGGGGGGGGGAGCCTTCAAGAGACCCAGTACTTC
CAWNGGGSLQETQYF
>.|TRBV18|TRBD2|TRBJ2-5
TGTGCCAGCTCACCGGGACTAGCGGGGGGAGTGGAGACCCAGTACTTC
CASSPGLAGGVETQYF
>few|TRBV6-5|.|TRBJ1-5
TGTGCCAGCAGAACAGGGATCAATCAGCCCCAGCATTTT
CASRTGINQPQHF
>.|TRBV6-2/TRBV6-3|TRBD1|TRBJ2-7
TGTGCCAGCAGTTACCAAGGGGACAGGAGTCTCTCCTACGAGCAGTACTTC
CASSYQGDRSLSYEQYF
>.|TRBV9|TRBD1|TRBJ1-2
TGTGCCAGCAGCGCCAGACAGGGAGGTACAAGAAACTATGGCTACACCTTC
CASSARQGGTRNYGYTF
>once|TRBV5-6|TRBD1|TRBJ2-2
TGTGCCAGCAGCCAACTCACTAACAGGGGTAGGACCGGGGAGCTGTTTTTT
CASSQLTNRGRTGELFF